These 17 T cell receptor beta chains came from one sample sequenced in a study of Graves' ophthalmopathy and Graves' hyperthyroidism. Researchers took RNA transcripts and amplified TCR beta CDR3 regions from them. An opening RT-PCR round employed HTBI primers and preceded a second-round multiplex PCR. TCRdb re-called the multiplex PCR reads with MiXCR, one entry per CDR3 protein. The data hold 660,000 or so distinct CDR3 sequences, with more than 40% observed a single time. Sequenced sample: peripheral blood. The receptors were sampled from an adult man with Graves' ophthalmopathy.

The chain recombines TRBV29-1 with TRBJ1-2, with unresolved D. The V gene's germline CDR1 is SQVTM and CDR2 ANQGSEA. The CDR3 has 9 residues. Trimming stripped 6 bases from V and 6 bases from J, with 5 bases between. The CDR3 coding sequence is TGCAGCGTCGGGGATGGCTACACCTTC. Amino acids: CSVGDGYTF.

The genes are TRBV29-1 and TRBJ1-2; 7 bases are shared with TRBD1. Trimming removed 1 base from V and 6 bases from J; junction bases left unmatched: 8. The germline V gene encodes CDR1 SQVTM and CDR2 ANQGSEA. This CDR3 comprises 14 residues. CDR3 in DNA: TGCAGCGTTGAAGGAATTGAGGGGGCCGATGGCTACACCTTC. Its translation is CSVEGIEGADGYTF.

The rearrangement joins TRBV12-3 or TRBV12-4 to TRBJ1-5; D perhaps matches TRBD1 (5 bases). CDR3 length equals 16 residues. The CDR3 DNA reads as TGTGCTAGTGGCCCGGGGGGTTCAATGGGCAATCAGCCCCAGCATTTT. Its translation: CASGPGGSMGNQPQHF.

This chain connects TRBV6-5 to TRBJ2-2; possible D gene TRBD2, 5 bases. CDR1 and CDR2 from the germline V gene are MNHEY and SVGAGI. The CDR3 consists of 16 residues. V lost 5 bases to trimming and J lost 8 bases, with 21 bases between them. The CDR3 loop is CASSEARAERTGELFF. The CDR3 DNA reads as TGTGCCAGCAGTGAAGCGCGGGCCGAAAGGACTGGGGAGCTGTTTTTT.

The V gene is TRBV25-1, the J gene TRBJ1-1; weak D call: TRBD1 (6 bases). The germline V gene encodes CDR1 MGHDK and CDR2 SYGVNS. Trimming cost V 11 bases and J 0 bases, with 10 bases left between them. CDR3 size: 12 residues. The CDR3 DNA reads TGTGCCGGACAGAACATGAACACTGAAGCTTTCTTT. Its translation: CAGQNMNTEAFF.

The chain couples TRBV4-1 to TRBJ1-2; D is possibly TRBD1 (6 bases). The CDR3 covers 14 residues. V lost 4 bases to trimming and J lost 8 bases, with 17 bases between them. Germline V gene lookup returns CDR1 MGHRA and CDR2 YSYEKL. DNA for the CDR3: TGCGCCAGCAGCCCAGCAGGGGTGGTTGGGGGCTACACCTTC. Protein sequence: CASSPAGVVGGYTF.

The chain employs TRBV20-1 and TRBJ1-1, with D perhaps TRBD1 (5 bases). V was pared by 6 bases and J by 3 bases, with 17 bases between. The CDR3 totals 14 residues. Germline V gene lookup returns CDR1 DFQATT and CDR2 SNEGSKA (reference sequence). CDR3 sequence (DNA): TGCAGTGCGTTACGCAGGGAGAGTTACACTGAAGCTTTCTTT. This encodes CSALRRESYTEAFF.

This clonotype has just a few counts. The gene calls are TRBV3-1 and TRBJ2-5; the D is unclear. V gave up 0 bases and J gave up 5 bases, with 13 bases separating them. The V gene's germline CDR1 is LGHDT and CDR2 YNNKEL (reference sequence). The CDR3 length is 15 residues. In nucleotides, the CDR3 is TGTGCCAGCAGCCAAGACTTCGTTACGCGGGAGACCCAGTACTTC. Protein: CASSQDFVTRETQYF.

Only a few counts were recorded for this clonotype. V gene TRBV6-2 or TRBV6-3 combines with J gene TRBJ1-1; D is uncertain. Per the germline V gene, CDR1 is MNHEY and CDR2 is SVGEGT. V lost 6 bases and J 6 bases, leaving 14 bases between the germline ends. This CDR3 has 13 amino acids. Here the CDR3 reads CASRRAPEPEAFF. The CDR3 DNA is TGTGCCAGCAGAAGGGCGCCCGAACCTGAAGCTTTCTTT.

With respect to this clonotype: In this CDR3 the conserved last residue, phenylalanine or tryptophan, is missing, so a read error is likely. Here the CDR3 reads CSARLIGAETQYL. The CDR3 nucleotides read TGCAGTGCTAGGTTGATAGGGGCGGAGACCCAGTACCTC. The rearrangement joins TRBV20-1 to TRBJ2-5, with D maybe TRBD1 (5 bases). CDR3 size: 13 residues. Trimming stripped 3 bases from V and 5 bases from J, with 13 bases between. Looked up from germline, CDR1 is DFQATT and CDR2 is SNEGSKA (reference sequence).

This chain uses TRBV10-3 with TRBJ2-5; TRBD2 matches at 7 bases. Trimming took 4 bases from V and 0 from J; bases not matched to a gene: 5. This CDR3 spans 15 amino acids. The germline V gene has CDR1 ENHRY and CDR2 SYGVKD. The CDR3 nucleotides read TGTGCCATCAGTGCCAGAGCGGGGAACCAAGAGACCCAGTACTTC. This sequence encodes CAISARAGNQETQYF.

This clonotype was found many times. The chain carries TRBV12-3 or TRBV12-4 and TRBJ1-2; 7 nucleotides agree with TRBD1. The CDR3 contains 13 residues. The ends lost 6 bases at V and 2 bases at J; junction bases unmatched: 3. CDR3 region: CASRTGFNYGYTF. The CDR3 DNA reads as TGTGCCAGCAGGACAGGGTTCAACTATGGCTACACCTTC.

V usage is TRBV7-2 and J usage is TRBJ2-2; weak D call: TRBD2 (6 bases). In germline, CDR1 is SGHTA, CDR2 FQGNSA. Between the trimmed V and J ends, which lost 5 bases and 8 bases, there was a span of 24 bases. This CDR3 has 17 amino acids. CDR3 sequence: CASSLSGGSGGPGELFF. In DNA form, the CDR3 reads TGTGCCAGCAGCCTCTCTGGGGGTAGCGGAGGCCCTGGGGAGCTGTTTTTT.

The chain carries TRBV6-5 and TRBJ2-7, with D tentatively TRBD2 (5 bases). This CDR3 comprises 11 residues. V was trimmed by 10 bases and J by 1 base, leaving 8 bases between them. Germline V gene data show CDR1 as MNHEY and CDR2 as SVGAGI. The CDR3 here is CAIGDSYEQYF. In DNA, the CDR3 is TGTGCCATCGGGGATTCCTACGAGCAGTACTTC.

Worth noting for this clonotype: This clone may be a read error of a much larger clone one base away. The chain employs TRBV10-3 and TRBJ2-7; D call uncertain. The CDR3 is 12 residues long. CDR1 and CDR2 (germline): ENHRY, SYGVKD. The chain's CDR3 is CASRMDGYEQCF. CDR3 nucleotide sequence: TGTGCCAGCAGGATGGACGGTTACGAGCAGTGCTTC.

The chain combines TRBV2 with TRBJ1-1; D is ambiguous. This CDR3 region has 13 residues. V dropped 5 bases and J dropped 6 bases, with 13 bases sitting between them. The germline CDR1 and CDR2 sequences are SNHLY and FYNNEI. The CDR3 DNA sequence: TGTGCCAGCAGTCCCCTAGCGCGCGCTGAAGCTTTCTTT. Encoded protein: CASSPLARAEAFF.

In its sample, this clonotype was seen many times. This chain connects TRBV7-9 to TRBJ1-6, with D uncertain. The CDR3 is 16 residues long. V was cut by 5 bases and J by 11 bases, with 22 bases left in between. The germline V gene encodes CDR1 SEHNR and CDR2 FQNEAQ (reference sequence). The CDR3 spells CASSQDATVVWAPLHF. The CDR3 coding sequence is TGTGCCAGCAGCCAAGACGCCACAGTCGTTTGGGCACCCCTCCACTTT.